These 20 T cell receptor beta chains came from one sample sequenced in a study of blood T cell repertoires in COVID-19. Measured with immunoSEQ multiplex PCR; TCRdb has only the in-frame clones, and not every one. The sample has 100,000 to 150,000 clones, around 80% seen once. Material for sequencing was peripheral blood. The source of these receptors is an elderly man with active or convalescent COVID-19.

The gene calls are TRBV9 and TRBJ2-1; TRBD2 might be the D (5 bases). The germline gives CDR1 SGDLS, CDR2 YYNGEE. The length of the CDR3 is 15 residues. Trimming removed 6 bases from V and 0 bases from J, with 13 bases in between. CDR3 nucleotide sequence: TGTGCCAGCACCCCGATAGGGAGCTCCTACAATGAGCAGTTCTTC. This sequence encodes CASTPIGSSYNEQFF.

The sample holds a few counts of this clone. The rearrangement joins TRBV19 to TRBJ2-2; 8 bases agree with TRBD2. There are 17 residues in the CDR3. The germline V gene has CDR1 LNHDA and CDR2 SQIVND (reference sequence). With 6 bases clipped from V and 1 base from J, the junction kept 10 bases outside the gene matches. CDR3 in amino acids: CASRGNVGLVNTGELFF. CDR3 bases: TGTGCCAGTAGGGGGAACGTGGGACTAGTGAACACCGGGGAGCTGTTTTTT.

The chain combines TRBV5-1 with TRBJ2-7, with 12 bases fitting TRBD1. The germline CDR1 and CDR2 sequences are SGHRS and YFSETQ. The CDR3 length is 16 residues. J gave up 5 bases and V 5 bases, and 11 bases lay outside the gene matches. The CDR3 bases are TGCGCCAGCAGTTCGAACTCCGGGACAGGGGGCGACGAGCAGTACTTC. Translating gives CASSSNSGTGGDEQYF.

In this sample, this clone turned up once. V and J are TRBV3-1 (or the pseudogene TRBV3-2) and TRBJ2-3; 13 bases line up with TRBD2. J lost 5 bases, V lost 4 bases, and 6 bases had no gene match. This CDR3 spans 16 amino acids. Germline values: CDR1 LGHDT, CDR2 YNNKEL (reference sequence). CDR3 amino acids: CASSPTSGGAVDTQYF. In DNA, the CDR3 is TGTGCCAGCAGCCCCACTAGCGGGGGGGCCGTAGATACGCAGTATTTT.

The chain has TRBV28 and TRBJ1-1, with D possibly TRBD1 on 5 matching bases. The CDR3 is 14 residues long. Germline-derived CDR1 and CDR2 are MDHEN and SYDVKM. Trimming removed 3 bases from V and 1 base from J, with 9 bases in between. The CDR3 DNA reads TGTGCCAGCAGTTTGCTGGGGGGGAACACTGAAGCTTTCTTT. Its protein product is CASSLLGGNTEAFF.

This clone has only one observation. This chain uses TRBV7-9 with TRBJ2-3, with D perhaps matching TRBD2 (5 bases). Trimming cost V 3 bases and J 5 bases, with 9 bases left between them. From germline, CDR1 is SEHNR and CDR2 FQNEAQ (reference sequence). CDR3 length: 13 residues. Written as DNA, the CDR3 is TGTGCCAGCAGCTTCGGGGATCGAGATACGCAGTATTTT. Protein sequence: CASSFGDRDTQYF.

This chain connects TRBV14 to TRBJ1-6; 8 nucleotides line up with TRBD1. The V segment lost 0 bases and the J segment 9 bases; nucleotides outside the gene matches: 1. Germline V lookup: CDR1 SGHDN, CDR2 FVKESK. This CDR3 comprises 14 residues. CDR3 nucleotides: TGTGCCAGCAGCCAAGACAGGGGGCTTTCACCCCTCCACTTT. It specifies CASSQDRGLSPLHF.

V is TRBV2 and J is TRBJ2-3, with TRBD2 identical over 10 bases. CDR1 is SNHLY and CDR2 is FYNNEI in the germline V gene. CDR3 length: 14 amino acids. Trimming cost V 10 bases and J 3 bases; bases outside gene matches: 7. Here the CDR3 DNA reads TGTGCCACTAAAGCGGGGGGGCTAACAGATACGCAGTATTTT. Translated, it gives CATKAGGLTDTQYF. Filled out from reference TRBV2 and TRBJ2-3, the complete variable domain reads EPEVTQTPSHQVTQMGQEVILRCVPISNHLYFYWYRQILGQKVEFLVSFYNNEISEKSEIFDDQFSVERPDGSNFTLKIRSTKLEDSAMYFCATKAGGLTDTQYFGPGTRLTVL.

The chain combines TRBV4-1 with TRBJ1-2; 9 bases match TRBD1. The CDR3 is 19 residues long. J was trimmed by 7 bases and V by 4 bases; bases with no gene match: 22. Germline V CDR1 and CDR2: MGHRA, YSYEKL. CDR3 amino acids: CASSPLTGTGYAQGAGYTF. CDR3 bases: TGCGCCAGCAGCCCCCTTACCGGGACAGGGTACGCGCAGGGGGCTGGCTACACCTTC.

J is TRBJ2-1 and V is TRBV11-2, with 11 bases lining up with TRBD2. Germline V CDR1 and CDR2: SGHAT, FQNNGV. The CDR3 totals 15 residues. Trimming removed 6 bases from V and 5 bases from J; junction bases left unmatched: 6. CDR3: CASRPSGGLDNEQFF. For the CDR3, the DNA is TGTGCCAGCAGACCTAGCGGGGGGCTCGACAATGAGCAGTTCTTC.

The chain couples TRBV7-9 to TRBJ2-7; D not resolved. The CDR3 runs 13 residues. Per germline, CDR1 SEHNR and CDR2 FQNEAQ (reference sequence). V was shortened by 8 bases and J by 2 bases, with 13 bases between the two germline ends. This chain's CDR3 is CASASSEAYEQYF. In nucleotides, the CDR3 is TGTGCCAGCGCATCCTCAGAGGCCTACGAGCAGTACTTC.

This chain joins TRBV10-1 and TRBJ2-1; 15 nucleotides align to TRBD2. This CDR3 comprises 17 residues. Germline CDR1 reads WNHNN; CDR2 reads SYGVQD (reference sequence). The junction had 7 bases not matched to a gene; V was cut back by 5 bases and J by 5 bases. The CDR3 protein is CASSLTGLAGGHNEQFF. The CDR3 DNA reads TGCGCCAGCAGTCTTACAGGACTAGCGGGGGGGCACAATGAGCAGTTCTTC.

V and J are TRBV16 and TRBJ1-2; D call uncertain. The CDR3 covers 13 residues. The germline V gene encodes CDR1 KGHSY and CDR2 FQNENV. Trimming left V 4 bases short and J 3 bases short, with 9 bases between. Here the CDR3 DNA reads TGTGCCAGCAGCCCTGGCCCCCACTATGGCTACACCTTC. It is translated as CASSPGPHYGYTF.

The chain combines TRBV6-5 with TRBJ2-5, with 9 bases lining up with TRBD1. The CDR3 has 15 residues. The ends lost 2 bases at V and 5 bases at J; junction bases unmatched: 6. Germline CDR1 reads MNHEY; CDR2 reads SVGAGI. The CDR3 protein is CASSYGTGSEETQYF. CDR3 nucleotide sequence: TGTGCCAGCAGTTACGGGACAGGGTCTGAGGAGACCCAGTACTTC.

The chain employs TRBV9 and TRBJ2-7; 9 bases are shared with TRBD1. Germline V lookup: CDR1 SGDLS, CDR2 YYNGEE. V dropped 4 bases and J dropped 6; count of bases not matched to a gene: 8. The CDR3 has 14 amino acids. The CDR3 DNA reads as TGTGCCAGCAGCAGACTACAGGGGGCCGGCGAGCAGTACTTC. Residues: CASSRLQGAGEQYF.

The gene calls are TRBV27 and TRBJ1-1; perhaps TRBD1 as D (5 bases). The CDR3 consists of 15 residues. V was cut by 2 bases and J by 5 bases, with 15 bases left in between. Germline-derived CDR1 and CDR2 are MNHEY and SMNVEV (reference sequence). The DNA for the CDR3 is TGTGCCAGCAGTTTAACATTCGCGGGGGAAACTGAAGCTTTCTTT. As protein: CASSLTFAGETEAFF.

V is TRBV30 and J is TRBJ2-7; no clear D gene. This CDR3 is built from 11 residues. The V gene's germline CDR1 is GTSNPN and CDR2 SVGIG (reference sequence). The V and J ends lost 3 bases and 3 bases respectively, with 6 bases between them. The CDR3 region has the DNA TGTGCCTGGAGCCAGTACTACGAGCAGTACTTC. This sequence encodes CAWSQYYEQYF.

CDR3 amino acids: CASTPSVSYEQYF. CDR3 nucleotide sequence: TGTGCCAGCACCCCCTCGGTATCCTACGAGCAGTACTTC. The rearrangement links TRBV28 to TRBJ2-7, with D unresolved. The length of the CDR3 is 13 residues. V gave up 7 bases and J gave up 1 base, with 11 bases separating them. CDR1 and CDR2 (germline): MDHEN, SYDVKM.

The rearrangement uses TRBV24-1 and TRBJ1-1; tentatively, D is TRBD1 (5 bases). V was cut by 10 bases and J by 4 bases, with 24 bases left in between. This CDR3 is built from 16 residues. Germline V lookup: CDR1 KGHDR, CDR2 SFDVKD. Written as DNA, the CDR3 is TGTGCCACGTCCTCGGGGGGGGGAGGAATCGCCACTGAAGCTTTCTTT. Translated: CATSSGGGGIATEAFF.

The chain joins TRBV18 to TRBJ1-2, with D possibly being TRBD1 (6 bases). Germline-derived CDR1 and CDR2 are KGHSH and LQKENI. This CDR3 is built from 14 residues. V was clipped by 1 base and J by 6 bases, with 12 bases between them. The CDR3 nucleotides are TGTGCCAGCTCACCACGAGGCAGGGGCGATGGCTACACCTTC. Translated, it gives CASSPRGRGDGYTF.